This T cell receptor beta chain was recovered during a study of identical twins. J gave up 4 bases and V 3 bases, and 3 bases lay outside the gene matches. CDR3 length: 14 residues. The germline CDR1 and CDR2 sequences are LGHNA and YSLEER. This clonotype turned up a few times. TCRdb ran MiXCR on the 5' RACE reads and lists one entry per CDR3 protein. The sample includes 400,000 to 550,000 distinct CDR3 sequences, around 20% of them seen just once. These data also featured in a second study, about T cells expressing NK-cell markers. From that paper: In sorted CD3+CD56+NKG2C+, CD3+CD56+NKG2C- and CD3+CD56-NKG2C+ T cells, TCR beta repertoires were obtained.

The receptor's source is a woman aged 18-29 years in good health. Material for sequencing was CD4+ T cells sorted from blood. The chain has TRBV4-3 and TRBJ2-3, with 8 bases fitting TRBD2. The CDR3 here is CASSHSGMADTQYF. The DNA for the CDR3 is TGCGCCAGCAGCCATAGCGGGATGGCAGATACGCAGTATTTT.